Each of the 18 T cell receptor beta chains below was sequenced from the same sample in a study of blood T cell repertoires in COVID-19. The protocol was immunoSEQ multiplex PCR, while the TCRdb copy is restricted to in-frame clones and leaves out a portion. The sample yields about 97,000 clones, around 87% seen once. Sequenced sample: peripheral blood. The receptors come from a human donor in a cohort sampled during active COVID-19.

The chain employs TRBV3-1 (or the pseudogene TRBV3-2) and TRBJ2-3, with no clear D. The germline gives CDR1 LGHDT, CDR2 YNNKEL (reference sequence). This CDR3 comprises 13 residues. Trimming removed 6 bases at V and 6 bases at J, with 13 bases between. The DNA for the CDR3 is TGTGCCAGCAGTTTCGTTAGTCGGGATACGCAGTATTTT. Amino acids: CASSFVSRDTQYF.

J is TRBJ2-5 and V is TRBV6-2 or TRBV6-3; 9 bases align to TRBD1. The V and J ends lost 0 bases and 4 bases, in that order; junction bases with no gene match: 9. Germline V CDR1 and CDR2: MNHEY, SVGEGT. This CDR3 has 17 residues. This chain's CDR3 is CASSYSMDRGNIETQYF. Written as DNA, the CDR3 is TGTGCCAGCAGTTACTCGATGGACAGGGGAAATATAGAGACCCAGTACTTC.

The CDR3 DNA is TGTGCCAGCAGCAGGCATCGACAGGTTGGTGAAAAACTGTTTTTT. As protein: CASSRHRQVGEKLFF. This chain connects TRBV21-1 to TRBJ1-4; TRBD1, as called in the table, went unchecked against the DNA. TRBV21-1 has pseudogene status. CDR3 length: 15 amino acids.

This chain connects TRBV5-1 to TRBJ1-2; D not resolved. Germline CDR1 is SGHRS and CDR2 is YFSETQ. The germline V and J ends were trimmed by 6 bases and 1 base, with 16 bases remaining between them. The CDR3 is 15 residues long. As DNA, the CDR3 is TGCGCCAGCACCCCCAACACAATATATAACTATGGCTACACCTTC. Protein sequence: CASTPNTIYNYGYTF.

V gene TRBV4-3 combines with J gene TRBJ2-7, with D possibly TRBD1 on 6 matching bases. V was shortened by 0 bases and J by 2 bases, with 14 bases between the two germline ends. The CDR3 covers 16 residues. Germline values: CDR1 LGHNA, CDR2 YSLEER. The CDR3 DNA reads TGCGCCAGCAGCCAAGAGGGGGCGGGTGCTCCCTACGAGCAGTACTTC. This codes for CASSQEGAGAPYEQYF.

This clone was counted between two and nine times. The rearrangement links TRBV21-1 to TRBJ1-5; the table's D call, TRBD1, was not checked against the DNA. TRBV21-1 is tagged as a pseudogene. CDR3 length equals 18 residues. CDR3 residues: CASSNPAREGVSNQPQHF. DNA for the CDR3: TGTGCCAGCAGCAATCCCGCCAGAGAGGGGGTCAGCAATCAGCCCCAGCATTTT.

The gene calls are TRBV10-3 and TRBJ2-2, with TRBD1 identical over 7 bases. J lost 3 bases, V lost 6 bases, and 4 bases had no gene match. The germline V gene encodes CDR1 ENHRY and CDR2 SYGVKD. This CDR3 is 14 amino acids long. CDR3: CAISGQADTGELFF. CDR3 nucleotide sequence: TGTGCCATCAGCGGACAGGCGGACACCGGGGAGCTGTTTTTT.

The CDR3 coding sequence is TGTGCCAGCGTGAGCCTGAGTCGTGGTAGAGAGACCCAGTACTTC. Protein: CASVSLSRGRETQYF. This chain links TRBV3-1 (or the pseudogene TRBV3-2) with TRBJ2-5; no clear D. This CDR3 is 15 amino acids long. CDR1 is LGHDT and CDR2 is YNNKEL in the germline V gene (reference sequence). V lost 8 bases to trimming and J lost 4 bases, with 20 bases between them.

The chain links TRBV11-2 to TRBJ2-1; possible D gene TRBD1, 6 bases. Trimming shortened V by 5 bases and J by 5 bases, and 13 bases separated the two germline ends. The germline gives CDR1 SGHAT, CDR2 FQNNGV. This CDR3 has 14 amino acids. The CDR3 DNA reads TGTGCCAGCAGCCCTTGGACAGTCAACAATGAGCAGTTCTTC. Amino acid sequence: CASSPWTVNNEQFF.

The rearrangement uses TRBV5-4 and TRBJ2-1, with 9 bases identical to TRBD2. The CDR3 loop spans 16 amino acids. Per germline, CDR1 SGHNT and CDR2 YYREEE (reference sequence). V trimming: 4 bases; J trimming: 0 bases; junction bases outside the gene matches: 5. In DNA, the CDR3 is TGTGCCAGCAGCCGGGGACTAGCCGGCTCCTACAATGAGCAGTTCTTC. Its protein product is CASSRGLAGSYNEQFF.

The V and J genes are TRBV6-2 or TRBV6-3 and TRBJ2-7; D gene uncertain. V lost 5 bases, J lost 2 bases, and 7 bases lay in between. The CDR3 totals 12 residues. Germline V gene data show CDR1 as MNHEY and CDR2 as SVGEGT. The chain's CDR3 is CASSPTTYEQYF. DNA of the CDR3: TGTGCCAGCAGTCCCACAACCTACGAGCAGTACTTC.

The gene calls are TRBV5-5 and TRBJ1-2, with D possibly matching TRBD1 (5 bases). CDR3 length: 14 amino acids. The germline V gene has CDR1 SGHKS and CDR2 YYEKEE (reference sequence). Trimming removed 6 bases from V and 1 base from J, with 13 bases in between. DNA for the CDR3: TGTGCCAGCAACCCCGGGGGTGGTAACTATGGCTACACCTTC. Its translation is CASNPGGGNYGYTF.

CDR3 sequence reads: CASSQHGTGVRYTF. The CDR3 coding sequence is TGTGCCAGCAGCCAGCACGGGACAGGTGTGCGCTACACCTTC. The chain combines TRBV4-2 with TRBJ1-2, with 8 bases aligning to TRBD1. J lost 9 bases, V lost 3 bases, and 9 bases had no gene match. The length of the CDR3 is 14 residues. CDR1 is LGHNA, CDR2 YNFKEQ, per germline.

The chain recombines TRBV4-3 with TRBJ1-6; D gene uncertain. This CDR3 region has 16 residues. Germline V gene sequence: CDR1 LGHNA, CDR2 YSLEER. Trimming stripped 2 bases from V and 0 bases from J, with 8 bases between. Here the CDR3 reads CASSQLGSSYNSPLHF. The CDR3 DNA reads TGCGCCAGCAGCCAACTAGGGAGCTCCTATAATTCACCCCTCCACTTT.

CDR3 in DNA: TGCGCCAGCAGCCAAGGTGGTAGCGGGTATGTCAGCGAGCAGTACTTC. This sequence encodes CASSQGGSGYVSEQYF. The chain employs TRBV4-1 and TRBJ2-7; 7 bases are a match to TRBD2. The CDR3 covers 16 residues. The germline V gene encodes CDR1 MGHRA and CDR2 YSYEKL. V was clipped by 1 base and J by 6 bases; unmatched bases: 12.

CDR3 sequence: CASSASGTTETQYF. The DNA for the CDR3 is TGTGCCAGTAGTGCCTCCGGGACTACGGAGACCCAGTACTTC. J is TRBJ2-5 and V is TRBV19, with 7 bases lining up with TRBD2. This CDR3 spans 14 amino acids. Germline V gives CDR1 LNHDA, CDR2 SQIVND (reference sequence). Trimming at V came to 5 bases and at J to 5 bases, leaving 8 bases not matched to a gene. Drawing the rest from reference TRBV19 and TRBJ2-5, the complete variable domain is DGGITQSPKYLFRKEGQNVTLSCEQNLNHDAMYWYRQDPGQGLRLIYYSQIVNDFQKGDIAEGYSVSREKKESFPLTVTSAQKNPTAFYLCASSASGTTETQYFGPGTRLLVL.

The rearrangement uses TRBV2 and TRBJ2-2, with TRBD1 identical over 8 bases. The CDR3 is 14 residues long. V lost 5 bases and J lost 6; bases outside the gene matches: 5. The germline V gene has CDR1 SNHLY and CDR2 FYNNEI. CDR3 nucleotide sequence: TGTGCCAGCAGTCGCCGGGACAGGTCCGGGGAGCTGTTTTTT. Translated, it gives CASSRRDRSGELFF.

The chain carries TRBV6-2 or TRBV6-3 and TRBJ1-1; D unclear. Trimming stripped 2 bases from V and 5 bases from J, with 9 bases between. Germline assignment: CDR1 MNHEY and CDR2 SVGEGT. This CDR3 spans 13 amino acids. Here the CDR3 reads CASSYAPGTEAFF. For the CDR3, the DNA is TGTGCCAGCAGTTACGCCCCGGGAACTGAAGCTTTCTTT.